Each of the 19 T cell receptor beta chains below was sequenced from the same sample in a study of T cell responses to AZD1222 COVID-19 vaccine (dated by TCRdb to the early 2020s). According to the study, the label for this sample's time point signals: about 28 days (+/-7) after the second vaccine dose. Libraries were built with the immunoSEQ multiplex PCR assay. The immuneACCESS repertoire file appears here via TCRdb, limited to in-frame rearrangements. These files lack a portion of the clones; in checked studies, under half of the deficit traces to unresolved V genes, and the cause of the others is not known. In this sample the table shows approximately 93,000 clones, approximately 89% of which occur a single time. About 5% of the sample rests with the top ten. The sequenced sample was peripheral blood, obtained 28 days after the second AZD1222 dose. The receptors originated from an adult who received the AZD1222 COVID-19 vaccine.

This clone was recorded only once. V usage is TRBV18 and J usage is TRBJ1-1; 7 bases map to TRBD1. The CDR3 length is 15 residues. The V and J ends lost 2 bases and 3 bases, in that order; junction bases with no gene match: 6. CDR1 is KGHSH and CDR2 is LQKENI in the germline V gene. The CDR3 region has the DNA TGTGCCAGCTCACCAACCTGGACAGGAGACACTGAAGCTTTCTTT. It specifies CASSPTWTGDTEAFF.

The chain joins TRBV14 to TRBJ1-5, with D unclear. The CDR3 length is 13 residues. The V gene's germline CDR1 is SGHDN and CDR2 FVKESK. Deletions cut 1 base from V and 7 bases from J, with 8 bases between. The CDR3: CASSQVHGQPQHF. The CDR3 nucleotides read TGTGCCAGCAGCCAAGTACATGGGCAGCCCCAGCATTTT. Based on the CDR3 plus reference TRBV14 and TRBJ1-5, the full variable domain is EAGVTQFPSHSVIEKGQTVTLRCDPISGHDNLYWYRRVMGKEIKFLLHFVKESKQDESGMPNNRFLAERTGGTYSTLKVQPAELEDSGVYFCASSQVHGQPQHFGDGTRLSIL.

CDR3 DNA: TGTGCCAGCTGCCCCGGGGGCTTTGGAAACACCATATATTTT. Protein product: CASCPGGFGNTIYF. This chain uses TRBV9 with TRBJ1-3, with D tentatively TRBD1 (6 bases). V gave up 7 bases and J gave up 3 bases, with 14 bases separating them. The CDR3 spans 14 residues. CDR1 is SGDLS and CDR2 is YYNGEE in the germline V gene.

The rearrangement links TRBV3-1 (or the pseudogene TRBV3-2) to TRBJ1-4, with D hard to call. Germline V CDR1 and CDR2: LGHDT, YNNKEL (reference sequence). This CDR3 spans 15 amino acids. V was pared by 1 base and J by 7 bases, with 13 bases between. The DNA of the CDR3 is TGTGCCAGCAGCCAAGGAGGGAGGGCCGGTGAAAAACTGTTTTTT. Its protein is CASSQGGRAGEKLFF.

The chain couples TRBV13 to TRBJ2-5; D uncertain. Trimming pared 0 bases from V and 0 bases from J, leaving 5 bases between. Germline V gene sequence: CDR1 PRHDT, CDR2 FYEKMQ (reference sequence). This CDR3 has 14 amino acids. The CDR3 loop reads CASSLGGYQETQYF. The CDR3, as DNA: TGTGCCAGCAGCTTAGGGGGGTACCAAGAGACCCAGTACTTC.

The sample holds one count of this clone. This chain uses TRBV7-2 with TRBJ2-7; 7 nucleotides line up with TRBD2. The V gene end was trimmed by 1 base and the J gene end by 3 bases; junction bases not matched to a gene: 3. In germline, CDR1 is SGHTA, CDR2 FQGNSA. This CDR3 is 14 amino acids long. Written as DNA, the CDR3 is TGTGCCAGCAGCTTAGGTGGGGGGGTCTACGAGCAGTACTTC. Protein: CASSLGGGVYEQYF.

V gene TRBV19 combines with J gene TRBJ1-1; the match to TRBD1 covers 8 bases. The V and J ends lost 4 bases and 0 bases, in that order; junction bases with no gene match: 1. Germline-derived CDR1 and CDR2 are LNHDA and SQIVND (reference sequence). The CDR3 extends over 14 amino acids. CDR3 DNA: TGTGCCAGTAGTAGGACAGGGTTGAACACTGAAGCTTTCTTT. This codes for CASSRTGLNTEAFF.

This clone was observed once. The V and J genes are TRBV6-6 and TRBJ2-3; the match to TRBD2 covers 11 bases. V was pared by 5 bases and J by 1 base, with 8 bases of the junction left unmatched. CDR3 length: 17 residues. Germline-derived CDR1 and CDR2 are MNHNY and SVGAGI (reference sequence). The CDR3 nucleotides are TGTGCCAGCAGTCCCCTTCTAGCGGGGGGCGGCACAGATACGCAGTATTTT. As protein: CASSPLLAGGGTDTQYF.

The chain combines TRBV7-9 with TRBJ2-7, with D maybe TRBD1 (6 bases). V was clipped by 1 base and J by 7 bases, with 17 bases between them. Germline V CDR1 and CDR2: SEHNR, FQNEAQ (reference sequence). CDR3 length: 15 amino acids. Here the CDR3 reads CASSLVGQPPWEQYF. DNA of the CDR3: TGTGCCAGCAGCTTAGTTGGACAGCCCCCGTGGGAGCAGTACTTC.

The gene calls are TRBV5-1 and TRBJ2-3, with D possibly TRBD2 on 7 matching bases. V was cut by 2 bases and J by 1 base, with 17 bases left in between. This CDR3 is built from 17 residues. Germline V gene data show CDR1 as SGHRS and CDR2 as YFSETQ. CDR3 sequence: CASSFQIGGARTDTQYF. DNA of the CDR3: TGCGCCAGCAGCTTCCAAATTGGGGGGGCCCGCACAGATACGCAGTATTTT.

The chain couples TRBV28 to TRBJ1-1; 7 nucleotides match TRBD1. After removal of 2 bases from V and 0 bases from J, the junction contained 6 bases not matched to a gene. This CDR3 spans 16 amino acids. Germline V gene data show CDR1 as MDHEN and CDR2 as SYDVKM. Written as DNA, the CDR3 is TGTGCCAGCAGTTTACGGGCAGGGGGGGTGAACACTGAAGCTTTCTTT. Its translation is CASSLRAGGVNTEAFF.

The chain couples TRBV19 to TRBJ2-2, with TRBD2 matching over 7 bases. The length of the CDR3 is 13 residues. Germline CDR1 reads LNHDA; CDR2 reads SQIVND (reference sequence). The V gene end was trimmed by 7 bases and the J gene end by 2 bases; junction bases not matched to a gene: 1. The CDR3 bases are TGTGCCAGTAAGGGACTAAACACCGGGGAGCTGTTTTTT. As protein: CASKGLNTGELFF.

This chain joins TRBV5-5 and TRBJ2-2, with D unresolved. The ends were cut back, 5 bases at V and 0 bases at J, with 14 bases in the middle. Germline values: CDR1 SGHKS, CDR2 YYEKEE (reference sequence). The CDR3 runs to 16 residues. The CDR3 DNA is TGTGCCAGCAGGCAAGAGTCTACCGCGAACACCGGGGAGCTGTTTTTT. This translates into CASRQESTANTGELFF.

The CDR3 DNA follows: TGTGCCAGCAGCGTTTCCGGGTTCTACACCTTC. It yields the protein CASSVSGFYTF. The chain is built from TRBV9 and TRBJ1-2; D is undetermined. This CDR3 region has 11 residues. Trimming shortened V by 2 bases and J by 10 bases, and 9 bases separated the two germline ends. Germline loops: CDR1 SGDLS, CDR2 YYNGEE.

This sequence joins TRBV9 and TRBJ1-2; weak D call: TRBD1 (6 bases). The V gene's germline CDR1 is SGDLS and CDR2 YYNGEE. The CDR3 loop spans 15 amino acids. With 4 bases removed from V and 0 bases from J, the gap between germline ends came to 13 bases. CDR3 amino acids: CASSLGQSPNYGYTF. CDR3 sequence (DNA): TGTGCCAGCAGCCTCGGACAGTCCCCTAACTATGGCTACACCTTC.

This chain links TRBV12-3 or TRBV12-4 with TRBJ2-1; 7 nucleotides match TRBD2. The CDR3 has 11 amino acids. V lost 6 bases, J lost 14 bases, and 7 bases stayed unmatched. CDR3 nucleotide sequence: TGTGCCAGCAGGCTAGGAGGACTAGAGTTCTTC. Protein sequence: CASRLGGLEFF.

This chain uses TRBV6-5 with TRBJ1-5; D not certain. The V gene lost 6 bases and the J gene lost 6 bases, with 18 bases spanning the gap. The CDR3 length is 15 residues. Germline CDR1 reads MNHEY; CDR2 reads SVGAGI. In DNA form, the CDR3 reads TGTGCCAGCAGAGCGCCCCGGGAAAATAGTCAGCCCCAGCATTTT. Protein product: CASRAPRENSQPQHF.

The chain employs TRBV27 and TRBJ2-1; perhaps D is TRBD1 or TRBD2 (6 bases each). The germline V gene encodes CDR1 MNHEY and CDR2 SMNVEV (reference sequence). This CDR3 has 16 residues. Trimming cost V 0 bases and J 3 bases, with 12 bases left between them. The CDR3 coding sequence is TGTGCCAGCAGTTTATCGACAGGACTACTCTACAATGAGCAGTTCTTC. Translated, it gives CASSLSTGLLYNEQFF.

This clone appeared once. This chain links TRBV10-3 with TRBJ1-6, with D unresolved. The germline V gene has CDR1 ENHRY and CDR2 SYGVKD. V shed 6 bases and J shed 0 bases, with 6 bases lying between them. The CDR3 is made up of 14 amino acids. This CDR3 reads CAIRSSSYNSPLHF. The DNA of the CDR3 is TGTGCCATCAGGAGTAGCTCCTATAATTCACCCCTCCACTTT.